Listed here is a single TCR beta chain. Its antigen is not yet known. Base qualities are not provided; no much larger clone lies one nucleotide away. TCRbeta CDR3 regions were amplified from genomic DNA by means of the immunoSEQ Assay, a bias-controlled multiplex PCR. The source study handled its data this way. Within the assay, amplification of reference gene primers was used to estimate how many nucleated cells each sample contained. Sequence reads were collapsed and filtered to measure the absolute abundance of every unique TCRbeta CDR3 rearrangement. For each sample, productive Simpson clonality was calculated by taking the square root of Simpson's diversity index across productive rearrangements. Held by TCRdb, this immuneACCESS table contains in-frame sequences only and omits some clones. Under half of the omission traces to an unresolved V gene where checked; the cause of the rest is unknown. V and J calls and clone size are as listed in that table; D and trimming were resolved from the DNA. The sample contains 95,000 to 150,000 clones, roughly 85% of them found a single time. Roughly 4.7% of the sample rests with the top ten.

This entry comes from a study of blood T cell repertoires in COVID-19 (dated by TCRdb to 2019 to 2021). Looking at the study overall: Samples covering the acute and convalescent phases of COVID-19 were provided by collaborators in the United States, Italy and Spain. The repertoires were released in a freely available public database intended as a resource for research on the immune response to SARS-CoV-2. The samples were drawn from two sources: the first 160 participants of the ongoing ImmuneRACE study, and 950 to 1,500 subjects contributed by 6 global collaborators. The prospective study material was composed of cDNA or gDNA derived from T cells, B-cell-depleted T cells, or PBMCs. Where available, HLA class I and class II types were obtained from metadata supplied by the sample provider rather than from assay-based typing. Sample metadata almost always included a de-identified subject ID, COVID-19 status, age in years and sex. Subjects who had been exposed to COVID-19, were actively infected with it, or had recovered from it provided the deeply sampled blood TCRbeta repertoires that made up the dataset. Summary of the overall study and its limitations: Clinical and demographic metadata were provided uncurated, with the amount varying by source and participant.

The CDR3 starts with the cysteine, ends with the phenylalanine, and has 13 residues. Only the CDR3 DNA is retained, 39 bases long and in frame from the first base. Sequences SGHNT (CDR1) and YENEEA (CDR2) are obtained from the germline V gene. Cut back by 1 base and 7 bases, the V and J ends lie 11 bases apart. The collaborating institutions used their own protocols to collect whole blood in K2EDTA tubes. For TCRbeta analysis, collaborators shipped samples as frozen whole blood, isolated PBMCs, or DNA extracted from either of those sample types. The source is a man aged 35-49 years with acute or convalescent COVID-19. The rearranged segments are TRBV11-3 and TRBJ2-7; TRBD2 could be the D gene, as 6 bases match. The sample taken for sequencing was peripheral blood. CDR3 loop: CASSLAAGSEQYF. The sequenced DNA is TGTGCCAGCAGCTTAGCGGCCGGGAGTGAGCAGTACTTC.